The present T cell receptor beta chain was sequenced within a study of blood T cell repertoires in COVID-19. Study overall: Sources were T cells, B-cell-depleted T cells, or PBMCs; the material itself was cDNA or gDNA.

Germline V gene sequence: CDR1 SGHTA, CDR2 FQGTGA. Between the trimmed V and J ends, which lost 5 bases and 0 bases, there was a span of 19 bases. The CDR3 is 17 amino acids. Patients from Seattle were sampled longitudinally, starting during active infection. Clones were sequenced by immunoSEQ multiplex PCR, and TCRdb holds only the in-frame ones, with some missing. The top ten clones hold 2.3% of a sample with 350,000 to 450,000 clones, more than 70% of them seen once. The sample holds a few counts of this clone. The specimen sequenced was peripheral blood. The rearrangement joins TRBV7-3 to TRBJ1-2; no firm D call. This sequence originates from a woman between 55 and 75 years old with COVID-19, enrolled during active disease. The CDR3: CASSPRDDTGANYGYTF. The CDR3 bases are TGTGCCAGCAGCCCCCGGGATGATACCGGGGCTAACTATGGCTACACCTTC.